The TCR beta chain under discussion was sequenced for a study of cytotoxic CD8 clonotypes in ibrutinib-treated CLL. This clone has more than one count but fewer than ten. Its antigen is currently unknown. Study-level points and caveats: Against age-matched healthy donors, baseline clonality ran higher and tracked circulating CD8+ T-cell counts.

Sequencing used immunoSEQ multiplex PCR; TCRdb keeps in-frame clones, though not all of them. The data show over 95,000 clones, approximately 58% seen once. The CDR3 is made up of 14 amino acids. V lost 2 bases to trimming and J lost 4 bases, with 11 bases between them. CDR1 is MNHEY, CDR2 SVGAGI, per germline. The sequence came from a human donor with chronic lymphocytic leukemia. J is TRBJ2-5 and V is TRBV6-5, with D possibly being TRBD2 (7 bases). Sample: PBMCs, taken after 24 months of ibrutinib treatment. CDR3 protein: CASSYMGGPETQYF. As DNA, the CDR3 is TGTGCCAGCAGTTACATGGGGGGGCCAGAGACCCAGTACTTC.